These 10 T cell receptor delta chains came from one sample sequenced in a study of gamma-delta T cells after stem cell transplantation. TCRdb reanalyzed the RT-PCR reads using CATT. Here the sample spans 1,500 to 2,000 delta-chain clones, 3.7% being singletons. The sequenced sample consisted of gamma-delta T cells. The receptors shown here come from a human donor. It is not recorded whose cells these are; they may come from a transplant donor.

There are a few counts of this clone. A far larger clone is a single base away, which makes a read error likely. In DNA, the CDR3 is TGTGCCTGTGAGAACCTGGGGGGCCTAGACACCGATAAACTCATCTTT. It yields the protein CACENLGGLDTDKLIF. The chain joins TRDV2 to TRDJ1, with TRDD3 matching over 7 bases. The ends lost 4 bases at V and 0 bases at J; junction bases unmatched: 10. The CDR3 runs to 16 residues. The V gene's germline CDR1 is GEAIGNYY and CDR2 EKD.

By sample fraction, this clone is medium-sized (0.01 to 0.1%). The gene calls are TRDV2 and TRDJ1; 7 bases map to TRDD3. This CDR3 comprises 18 residues. V was pared by 0 bases and J by 3 bases, with 15 bases of the junction left unmatched. CDR1 and CDR2 from the germline V gene are GEAIGNYY and EKD. In DNA form, the CDR3 reads TGTGCCTGTGACACCGTGGGTACTGGGGACACCCCTTCCGATAAACTCATCTTT. Amino acids: CACDTVGTGDTPSDKLIF.

The V and J genes are TRDV2 and TRDJ1, with TRDD3 identical over 13 bases. Germline lookup yields CDR1 GEAIGNYY and CDR2 EKD. J gave up 1 base and V 2 bases, and 12 bases lay outside the gene matches. The CDR3 is 19 amino acids. The CDR3 nucleotides are TGTGCCTGTGACATCATAAGTACTGGGGGATACGAGGGCACCGATAAACTCATCTTT. It translates to CACDIISTGGYEGTDKLIF.

This clone is labeled as medium-sized. The rearrangement joins TRDV2 to TRDJ1; 11 positions match TRDD3. The CDR3 is 16 amino acids. In germline, CDR1 is GEAIGNYY, CDR2 EKD. V dropped 4 bases and J dropped 1; count of bases not matched to a gene: 7. CDR3 region: CACETMGDTRTDKLIF. CDR3 coding DNA: TGTGCCTGTGAGACTATGGGGGATACGCGCACCGATAAACTCATCTTT.

This clone has only a few counts. This chain joins TRDV2 and TRDJ1; 8 bases match TRDD3. The length of the CDR3 is 18 residues. V lost 0 bases and J lost 0; bases outside the gene matches: 11. Germline lookup yields CDR1 GEAIGNYY and CDR2 EKD. The CDR3 DNA follows: TGTGCCTGTGACACCAACTTCGGACTGGGGGTTGACACCGATAAACTCATCTTT. Residues: CACDTNFGLGVDTDKLIF.

About this clone itself: This sequence may be a read error, since a much larger clone differs from it by one base. No V gene call is available, although the J gene is TRDJ3; no DNA check was done on the table's D call, TRDD3. The CDR3 has 23 residues. The CDR3 loop is CACDTASTLGDISGSWDTRQMFF. The CDR3, as DNA: TGTGCCTGTGACACCGCGTCGACACTGGGGGATATATCCGGCTCCTGGGACACCCGACAGATGTTTTTC.

Only a few counts were recorded for this clone. The rearrangement links TRDV2 to TRDJ1, with a possible D match to TRDD3 (5 bases). CDR3 length equals 14 residues. Germline CDR1 and CDR2: GEAIGNYY and EKD. Between the trimmed V and J ends, which lost 0 bases and 0 bases, there was a span of 7 bases. The CDR3 protein is CACDTVGNTDKLIF. In nucleotides, the CDR3 is TGTGCCTGTGACACCGTGGGGAACACCGATAAACTCATCTTT.

This clone was observed a few times. The genes are TRDV2 and TRDJ1; 9 positions agree with TRDD3. Trimming removed 5 bases from V and 0 bases from J; junction bases left unmatched: 18. The CDR3 is made up of 19 amino acids. CDR1 is GEAIGNYY, CDR2 EKD, per germline. CDR3 protein: CACVSLVADAGGYTDKLIF. CDR3 DNA: TGTGCCTGTGTTAGTTTGGTGGCCGATGCTGGGGGATACACCGATAAACTCATCTTT.

This clone is medium-sized. The genes are TRDV2 and TRDJ1; D possibly corresponds to TRDD3 (6 bases). The CDR3 extends over 17 amino acids. Trimming stripped 3 bases from V and 5 bases from J, with 24 bases between. CDR1 and CDR2 from the germline V gene are GEAIGNYY and EKD. CDR3 DNA sequence: TGTGCCTGTGACCGCATAACCGGGGGACTGTTTCGGGATAAACTCATCTTT. This encodes CACDRITGGLFRDKLIF.

For this clone: A clone one base away is much larger, so this may be a read error. In the same sample, other DNA sequences code for this CDR3. CDR3 sequence (DNA): TGTGCCTGTGACACCGTTAGCAAACTGGGGACTAACACTGATAAACTCATCTTT. This sequence encodes CACDTVSKLGTNTDKLIF. V is TRDV2 and J is TRDJ1; 7 bases are shared with TRDD3. The CDR3 runs to 18 residues. CDR1 is GEAIGNYY, CDR2 EKD, per germline.